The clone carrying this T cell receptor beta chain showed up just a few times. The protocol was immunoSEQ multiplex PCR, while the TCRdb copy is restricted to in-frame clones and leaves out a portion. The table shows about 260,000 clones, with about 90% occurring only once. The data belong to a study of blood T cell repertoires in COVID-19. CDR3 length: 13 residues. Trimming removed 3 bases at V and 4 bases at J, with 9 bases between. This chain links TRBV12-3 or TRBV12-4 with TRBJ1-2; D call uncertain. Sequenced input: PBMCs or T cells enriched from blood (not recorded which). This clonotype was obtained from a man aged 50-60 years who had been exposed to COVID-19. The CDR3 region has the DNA TGTGCCAGCAGTTTGGCGGGGTTCTATGGCTACACCTTC. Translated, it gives CASSLAGFYGYTF.